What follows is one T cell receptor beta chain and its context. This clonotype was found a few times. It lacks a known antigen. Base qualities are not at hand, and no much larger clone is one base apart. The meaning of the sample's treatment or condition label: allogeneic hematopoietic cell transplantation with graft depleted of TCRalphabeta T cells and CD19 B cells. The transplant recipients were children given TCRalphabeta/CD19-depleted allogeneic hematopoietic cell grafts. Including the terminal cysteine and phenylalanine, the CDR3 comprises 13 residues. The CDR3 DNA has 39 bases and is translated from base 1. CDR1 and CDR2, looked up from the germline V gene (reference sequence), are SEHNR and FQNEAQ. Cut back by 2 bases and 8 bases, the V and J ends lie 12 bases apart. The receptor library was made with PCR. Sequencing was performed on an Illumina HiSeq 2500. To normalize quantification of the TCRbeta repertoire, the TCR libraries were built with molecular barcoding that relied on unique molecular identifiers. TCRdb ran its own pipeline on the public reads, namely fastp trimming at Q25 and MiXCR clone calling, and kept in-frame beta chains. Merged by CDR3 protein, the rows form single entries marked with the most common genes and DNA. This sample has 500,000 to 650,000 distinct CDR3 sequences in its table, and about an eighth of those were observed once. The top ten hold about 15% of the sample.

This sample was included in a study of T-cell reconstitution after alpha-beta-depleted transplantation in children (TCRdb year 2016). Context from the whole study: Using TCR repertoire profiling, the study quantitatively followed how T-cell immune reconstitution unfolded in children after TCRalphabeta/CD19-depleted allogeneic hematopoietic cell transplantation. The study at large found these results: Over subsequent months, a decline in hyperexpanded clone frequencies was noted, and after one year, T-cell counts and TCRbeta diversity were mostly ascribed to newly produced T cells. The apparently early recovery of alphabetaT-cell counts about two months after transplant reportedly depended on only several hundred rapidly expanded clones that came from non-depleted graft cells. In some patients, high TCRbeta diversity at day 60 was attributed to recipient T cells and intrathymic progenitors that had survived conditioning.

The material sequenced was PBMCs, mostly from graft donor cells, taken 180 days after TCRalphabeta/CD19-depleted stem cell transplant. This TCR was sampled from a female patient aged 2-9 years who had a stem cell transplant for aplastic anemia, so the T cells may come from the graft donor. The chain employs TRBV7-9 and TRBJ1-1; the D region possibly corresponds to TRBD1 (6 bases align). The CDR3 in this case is CASSLIGGGEAFF. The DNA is TGTGCCAGCAGCTTAATCGGGGGCGGCGAAGCTTTCTTT.